This T cell receptor beta chain emerged from a study of shared clonotypes between healthy human individuals. Study-level background: Researchers drew samples from a couple of women and a few men aged 18 to 49.

Study outcomes and limitations: Despite large depth, rarefaction showed incomplete sorted-subset sequencing. Genetic and exposure-history diversity was limited by the small donor number.

Per germline, CDR1 SGHDN and CDR2 FVKESK. The germline V and J ends were trimmed by 0 bases and 12 bases, with 15 bases remaining between them. CDR3 length: 14 amino acids. CD45RA+ naive and CD45RA-negative memory subsets were separated from CD4+ cells. Assay: immunoSEQ multiplex PCR; the TCRdb copy retains only in-frame clones and omits some. The sample has 300,000 to 400,000 clones, more than 60% seen once. Of note for this clone: Its antigen remains unknown.

The chain couples TRBV14 to TRBJ2-1; D unresolved. The origin of this receptor is a man aged 25 to 40 in good health. The sequencing input was memory CD4+ T cells sorted from blood. The subset denotes: CD45RA-negative fraction. CDR3 nucleotide sequence: TGTGCCAGCAGCCAAGAATTAGGTAGTCATCGGCAGTTCTTC. Amino acid sequence: CASSQELGSHRQFF.